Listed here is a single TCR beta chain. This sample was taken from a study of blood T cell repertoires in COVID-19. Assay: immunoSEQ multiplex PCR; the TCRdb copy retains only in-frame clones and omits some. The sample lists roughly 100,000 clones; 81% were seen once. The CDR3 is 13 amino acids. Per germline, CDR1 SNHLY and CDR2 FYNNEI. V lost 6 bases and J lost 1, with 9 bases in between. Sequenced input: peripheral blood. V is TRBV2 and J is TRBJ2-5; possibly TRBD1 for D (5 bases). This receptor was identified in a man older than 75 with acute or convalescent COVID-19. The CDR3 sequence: CASSRESQETQYF. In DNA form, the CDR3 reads TGTGCCAGCAGCAGGGAATCCCAAGAGACCCAGTACTTC.